A single sample gave rise to the 10 T cell receptor beta chains below, sequenced in a study of OX40 agonist ivuxolimab in advanced cancers. Using immunoSEQ multiplex PCR, the repertoire was profiled, and TCRdb retains in-frame clones only, with some absent. The sample has approximately 68,000 clones, under 95% seen once. The sample in question was CD4+ or CD8+ T cells sorted from blood, obtained in a trial of the OX40 agonist ivuxolimab. The receptors shown here come from an adult with an advanced solid tumor such as melanoma, head and neck, liver or kidney cancer.

The CDR3 region is CASSEYRGNTGELFF. The CDR3 DNA reads TGTGCCAGCAGTGAATACAGGGGAAACACCGGGGAGCTGTTTTTT. The V and J genes are TRBV6-1 and TRBJ2-2; the match to TRBD1 covers 7 bases. Germline V gene sequence: CDR1 MNHNS, CDR2 SASEGT. This CDR3 is 15 amino acids long. With V trimmed by 2 bases and J by 2 bases, 2 bases remained unmatched.

The genes are TRBV13 and TRBJ2-7; D is perhaps TRBD2 (5 bases). The CDR3 runs to 14 residues. From germline, CDR1 is PRHDT and CDR2 FYEKMQ (reference sequence). V was cut by 5 bases and J by 2 bases, with 13 bases left in between. The DNA for the CDR3 is TGTGCCAGCAGCGGGCTAGCCTGGGCCTACGAGCAGTACTTC. This encodes CASSGLAWAYEQYF.

CDR3 sequence: CASSPPTGSTYEQYF. CDR3 bases: TGTGCCAGCAGCCCACCGACAGGATCCACCTACGAGCAGTACTTC. J is TRBJ2-7 and V is TRBV7-6, with D possibly being TRBD1 (6 bases). There are 15 residues in the CDR3. CDR1 and CDR2 (germline): SGHVS, FNYEAQ. Trimming removed 5 bases at V and 2 bases at J, with 16 bases between.

The rearrangement links TRBV25-1 to TRBJ2-2, with D uncertain. This CDR3 comprises 14 residues. The ends were cut back, 6 bases at V and 3 bases at J, with 11 bases in the middle. CDR1 is MGHDK and CDR2 is SYGVNS in the germline V gene. The CDR3 region is CASSPSWDTGELFF. The CDR3 region has the DNA TGTGCCAGCAGCCCGTCTTGGGACACCGGGGAGCTGTTTTTT.

V gene TRBV5-1 combines with J gene TRBJ2-7; D ambiguous. The germline V gene encodes CDR1 SGHRS and CDR2 YFSETQ. V lost 1 base, J lost 6 bases, and 8 bases lay in between. The CDR3 covers 12 residues. CDR3 in DNA: TGCGCCAGCAGCTTGATAGCCTCCGAGCAGTACTTC. It is translated as CASSLIASEQYF. The whole variable domain, remainder taken from reference TRBV5-1 and TRBJ2-7, is KAGVTQTPRYLIKTRGQQVTLSCSPISGHRSVSWYQQTPGQGLQFLFEYFSETQRNKGNFPGRFSGRQFSNSRSEMNVSTLELGDSALYLCASSLIASEQYFGPGTRLTVT.

V usage is TRBV5-4 and J usage is TRBJ2-2, with 7 nucleotides matching TRBD1. The trim removed 2 bases at V and 5 bases at J, leaving 3 bases unmatched. This CDR3 has 14 residues. CDR1 SGHNT and CDR2 YYREEE come from the germline V gene (reference sequence). CDR3 amino acids: CASSFEQGTGELFF. In DNA form, the CDR3 reads TGTGCCAGCAGCTTTGAACAGGGGACCGGGGAGCTGTTTTTT.

The J gene is TRBJ2-3, the V gene TRBV27, with 9 bases identical to TRBD1. The V and J ends lost 4 bases and 6 bases, in that order; junction bases with no gene match: 14. This CDR3 is built from 17 residues. Germline lookup yields CDR1 MNHEY and CDR2 SMNVEV (reference sequence). The CDR3 here is CASSSTPMGQGLDTQYF. CDR3 in DNA: TGTGCCAGCAGTTCGACCCCGATGGGACAGGGATTGGATACGCAGTATTTT.

This clone was seen a single time. The V gene is TRBV9, the J gene TRBJ1-4; D gene ambiguous. Trimming shortened V by 2 bases and J by 2 bases, and 7 bases separated the two germline ends. There are 14 residues in the CDR3. CDR1 SGDLS and CDR2 YYNGEE come from the germline V gene. CDR3 coding DNA: TGTGCCAGCAGCGTTGGAGGTACTAATGAAAAACTGTTTTTT. As protein: CASSVGGTNEKLFF.

V gene TRBV7-9 combines with J gene TRBJ2-3; D uncertain. The CDR3 length is 12 residues. CDR1 SEHNR and CDR2 FQNEAQ come from the germline V gene (reference sequence). The ends were cut back, 3 bases at V and 6 bases at J, with 7 bases in the middle. For the CDR3, the DNA is TGTGCCAGCAGCTTTTCCCAGGATACGCAGTATTTT. Protein sequence: CASSFSQDTQYF.

V and J are TRBV2 and TRBJ2-1; 8 bases map to TRBD1. The CDR3 has 15 residues. With V trimmed by 6 bases and J by 4 bases, 8 bases remained unmatched. The germline V gene encodes CDR1 SNHLY and CDR2 FYNNEI. The CDR3 protein is CASRDRVDGYNEQFF. The CDR3 DNA follows: TGTGCCAGCAGGGACAGGGTAGACGGTTACAATGAGCAGTTCTTC.